These T cell receptor beta chains were read from a single sample in a study of cytomegalovirus exposure and HLA in healthy donors. TCRdb's table, derived via immunoSEQ multiplex PCR, lists solely in-frame clones and lacks some. Of over 110,000 clones listed, around 80% were seen once; the top ten hold roughly 1.2%. The sample consisted of PBMCs. The receptors come from a male donor in good health and CMV-seropositive. Each CDR3 is given with its conserved first and last residue. The D gene is left open where the match is weak. Rows give clone size only sometimes, using once, few, many, or a class for an expanded clone.

.	.	TRBV9	TRBJ1-3	CASSSTGLGNTIYF	TGTGCCAGCAGCTCCACAGGGCTCGGAAACACCATATATTTT
.	.	TRBV28	TRBJ1-4	CASSFGEGTNEKLFF	.
once	TRBD2	TRBV4-2	TRBJ2-7	CASSQEGSGGAFSYEQYF	TGTGCCAGCAGCCAAGAGGGAAGCGGGGGGGCCTTCTCCTACGAGCAGTACTTC
.	TRBD2	TRBV5-3	TRBJ2-1	CARSLGGGRIGNEQFF	TGTGCCAGAAGCTTGGGCGGCGGGAGGATAGGCAATGAGCAGTTCTTC
.	.	TRBV4-3	TRBJ2-7	CASSHTKTSIYEQYF	TGCGCCAGCAGCCACACTAAGACTAGTATCTACGAGCAGTACTTC
.	TRBD1	TRBV5-1	TRBJ1-2	CASSSRTGTNYGYTF	TGCGCCAGCAGCTCCAGGACAGGAACTAACTATGGCTACACCTTC
.	TRBD2	TRBV10-3	TRBJ2-3	CAISDGTTSTDTQYF	TGTGCCATCAGTGATGGGACTACAAGCACAGATACGCAGTATTTT
.	.	TRBV5-5	TRBJ2-7	CASSLPGALGWEQYF	TGTGCCAGCAGCTTGCCAGGGGCCTTGGGCTGGGAGCAGTACTTC
.	TRBD1	TRBV29-1	TRBJ2-1	CSVRQGTYNEQFF	TGCAGCGTAAGACAGGGAACCTACAATGAGCAGTTCTTC
.	TRBD1	TRBV19	TRBJ1-5	CASSIGLWDRGHIRNQPQHF	TGTGCCAGTAGTATAGGCCTGTGGGACAGGGGTCATATACGGAATCAGCCCCAGCATTTT
.	TRBD2	TRBV9	TRBJ2-2	CASSAPSGNTGELFF	TGTGCCAGCAGCGCCCCTAGCGGGAACACCGGGGAGCTGTTTTTT
.	TRBD1	TRBV27	TRBJ1-5	CASSPGTGGPQPQHF	TGTGCCAGCAGTCCCGGGACAGGGGGCCCTCAGCCCCAGCATTTT
.	.	TRBV11-1	TRBJ1-6	CASSFQGGTGSPLHF	TGTGCCAGCAGCTTTCAGGGCGGTACAGGTTCACCCCTCCACTTT
.	.	TRBV9	TRBJ2-2	CASGRQGLTGELFF	TGTGCCAGCGGGAGACAGGGACTGACCGGGGAGCTGTTTTTT
.	.	TRBV7-9	TRBJ2-3	CASSLIGGAGVTDTQYF	TGTGCCAGCAGCTTAATTGGGGGCGCGGGTGTCACAGATACGCAGTATTTT
.	.	TRBV13	TRBJ1-6	CASSSTTGYSPLHF	TGTGCCAGCAGCTCTACCACAGGCTATTCACCCCTCCACTTT
.	TRBD1	TRBV7-9	TRBJ2-7	CASSLTQGSLAYEQYF	TGTGCCAGCAGCTTGACACAGGGGAGCCTCGCCTACGAGCAGTACTTC
.	TRBD2	TRBV7-2	TRBJ2-7	CASSRTSGRSIGQYF	TGTGCCAGCAGCCGAACTAGCGGGAGATCGATCGGGCAGTACTTC
once	TRBD2	TRBV7-3	TRBJ2-1	CASSLGTSSHNEQFF	TGTGCCAGCAGCCTCGGGACTAGCAGCCACAATGAGCAGTTCTTC
.	.	TRBV10-3	TRBJ1-2	CAITNENDYGYTF	TGTGCCATCACAAACGAGAATGACTATGGCTACACCTTC
.	TRBD2	TRBV29-1	TRBJ2-5	CSVVPSGGTQYF	TGCAGCGTTGTGCCTAGCGGAGGGACCCAGTACTTC
.	.	TRBV19	TRBJ2-1	CASSPPGVWSEQFF	TGTGCCAGTAGTCCGCCCGGGGTATGGAGTGAGCAGTTCTTC
few	.	TRBV5-1	TRBJ2-7	CASSLVLAASYEQYF	TGCGCCAGCAGCTTGGTTTTGGCGGCCTCCTACGAGCAGTACTTC
.	TRBD2	TRBV5-6	TRBJ2-5	CASRATSGAKETQYF	TGTGCCAGCAGGGCGACTAGCGGGGCCAAGGAGACCCAGTACTTC
few	TRBD2	TRBV5-6	TRBJ2-7	CASSFDPGGGYSYEQYF	TGTGCCAGCAGCTTTGATCCTGGGGGGGGTTACTCCTACGAGCAGTACTTC
.	.	TRBV15	TRBJ1-2	CATSGPNYGYTF	TGTGCCACCAGCGGCCCTAACTATGGCTACACCTTC
few	TRBD1	TRBV19	TRBJ2-7	CASSIQGAFYEQYF	TGTGCCAGTAGTATCCAGGGGGCCTTCTACGAGCAGTACTTC
.	TRBD1	TRBV7-9	TRBJ1-2	CSSGEGGTSRYGYTF	TGTTCCAGCGGGGAAGGGGGCACCTCTAGGTATGGCTACACCTTC
.	.	TRBV11-2	TRBJ1-1	CASRLGIWNTEAFF	TGTGCCAGCAGACTCGGGATTTGGAACACTGAAGCTTTCTTT
.	TRBD1	TRBV7-9	TRBJ2-1	CASSLGDRVYNEQFF	TGTGCCAGCAGCTTAGGGGACAGGGTCTACAATGAGCAGTTCTTC
once	TRBD1	TRBV19	TRBJ1-1	CASSIPGQGARTEAFF	TGTGCCAGTAGTATCCCGGGACAGGGGGCCAGGACTGAAGCTTTCTTT
.	.	TRBV28	TRBJ2-5	CASSSPGGETQYF	TGTGCCAGCAGTTCCCCCGGCGGAGAGACCCAGTACTTC
.	TRBD1	TRBV6-5	TRBJ2-3	CASSLTGLTDTQYF	TGTGCCAGCAGCTTGACAGGGTTAACAGATACGCAGTATTTT
.	TRBD1	TRBV5-4	TRBJ1-2	CASSLAGRQGLRDYGYTF	TGTGCCAGCAGCTTGGCCGGGCGACAGGGGCTTAGGGACTATGGCTACACCTTC
.	.	TRBV4-2	TRBJ2-3	CASSQLEESGMGTDTQYF	TGTGCCAGCAGCCAGTTGGAAGAATCGGGAATGGGTACAGATACGCAGTATTTT
.	TRBD1	TRBV7-6	TRBJ1-2	CASSPGQGYDGYTF	TGTGCCAGCAGCCCAGGACAGGGGTATGATGGCTACACCTTC
.	TRBD2	TRBV7-6	TRBJ2-3	CASSRTSGRYGDTQYF	TGTGCCAGCAGCCGGACTAGCGGGAGGTATGGAGATACGCAGTATTTT
few	TRBD1	TRBV12-5	TRBJ1-1	CASGLVLFRTGRENTEAFF	TGTGCTAGTGGTTTGGTGTTATTCAGGACAGGGCGAGAGAACACTGAAGCTTTCTTT
.	TRBD2	TRBV14	TRBJ2-7	CASSPLGLAGRGEQYF	TGTGCCAGCAGCCCCCTTGGATTAGCGGGAAGAGGCGAGCAGTACTTC
.	TRBD1	TRBV5-1	TRBJ1-2	CASSLGTGVYGYTF	TGCGCCAGCAGCTTGGGGACAGGGGTCTATGGCTACACCTTC
.	.	TRBV6-6	TRBJ1-3	CASTEGVGGNTIYF	TGTGCCAGCACCGAAGGGGTTGGGGGAAACACCATATATTTT
.	TRBD1	TRBV27	TRBJ2-3	CASSQSWTGFTDTQYF	TGTGCCAGCAGCCAATCCTGGACAGGATTCACAGATACGCAGTATTTT
.	TRBD2	TRBV27	TRBJ2-3	CASSSPLAGYGTDTQYF	TGTGCCAGCAGTAGCCCCCTAGCGGGATATGGCACAGATACGCAGTATTTT
.	.	TRBV19	TRBJ2-1	CASSIGGAAYNEQFF	TGTGCCAGTAGTATAGGCGGGGCCGCCTACAATGAGCAGTTCTTC
.	TRBD1	TRBV2	TRBJ1-5	CASRDRVSNQPQHF	TGTGCCAGCAGGGACAGGGTTTCCAATCAGCCCCAGCATTTT
.	TRBD2	TRBV28	TRBJ2-7	CASSLGLAGAHEQYF	TGTGCCAGCAGTTTAGGGCTAGCGGGAGCCCACGAGCAGTACTTC
.	TRBD2	TRBV7-2	TRBJ2-3	CASSLGGLAGIADTQYF	TGTGCCAGCAGCTTAGGAGGTCTAGCGGGAATTGCAGATACGCAGTATTTT
.	.	TRBV6-5	TRBJ2-1	CAPWLEQFF	TGTGCCCCCTGGCTGGAGCAGTTCTTC
.	.	TRBV27	TRBJ1-4	CASTLDGGAEKLFF	TGTGCCAGCACCTTAGATGGGGGCGCGGAAAAACTGTTTTTT
.	TRBD2	TRBV7-3	TRBJ2-5	CASSWGLAGETQYF	TGTGCCAGCAGCTGGGGACTAGCGGGGGAGACCCAGTACTTC
.	.	TRBV25-1	TRBJ2-7	CASSVRAGAYEQYF	TGTGCCAGCTCAGTCAGAGCCGGAGCCTACGAGCAGTACTTC
few	.	TRBV27	TRBJ2-7	CASGQSYEQYF	TGTGCCAGCGGTCAGTCCTACGAGCAGTACTTC
.	.	TRBV25-1	TRBJ2-7	CASSDSGYEQYF	TGTGCCAGCAGTGATTCAGGGTACGAGCAGTACTTC
.	TRBD1	TRBV28	TRBJ2-7	CATKNSDRAEQYF	TGTGCCACCAAGAACTCGGACAGGGCAGAGCAGTACTTC
.	TRBD2	TRBV2	TRBJ2-1	CASSELAGGRNEQFF	TGTGCCAGCAGTGAACTAGCGGGAGGGCGCAATGAGCAGTTCTTC